These T cell receptor beta chains were read from a single sample in a study of tumor-infiltrating lymphocytes in primary liver carcinoma. TCRdb used MiXCR to reprocess the multiplex PCR reads, holding one entry per CDR3 protein. In the table there are fewer than 350,000 distinct CDR3 sequences, 65% of which are singletons. The sequenced material came from peripheral blood. Receptor source: a man between 35 and 55 years old with primary liver carcinoma and hepatitis B virus infection. Both conserved end residues are part of each CDR3. A D gene is named only where the DNA matches it firmly. Clone size is given for some rows only: seen once, a few or many times, or a class if the clone is expanded.

many | TRBD2 | TRBJ2-5 | TRBV11-2 | TGTGCCAGCAGCGCGGGACTAGCGGGGGACCCCTCCCAGTACTTC | CASSAGLAGDPSQYF
few | NA | TRBJ2-1 | TRBV29-1 | TGTAGCGTTCTCCCACTTGTGGGATTGGGGAATGAGCAGTTCTTC | CSVLPLVGLGNEQFF
NA | NA | TRBJ1-2 | TRBV5-6 | TGTGCCAGCAGCTGGCGGGTTTCTCCCCAGTATGGCTACGCCTTC | CASSWRVSPQYGYAF
NA | NA | TRBJ1-1 | TRBV30 | TGTGCCTGTGGGGTTGAAGCTTTCTTT | CACGVEAFF
few | NA | TRBJ1-6 | TRBV28 | TGTGCCAGCAGAACTAATTCACCCCTCCACTTT | CASRTNSPLHF
many | NA | TRBJ2-7 | TRBV13 | TGTGCCAGCAGCCAGGGGGCCGGGACTACGTGGTACGAGCAGTACTTC | CASSQGAGTTWYEQYF
NA | NA | TRBJ2-3 | TRBV11-2 | TGTGTCAGCAGCTTAGATATCCAGGCAGGTGATACGCAGTATTTT | CVSSLDIQAGDTQYF
NA | TRBD2 | TRBJ2-3 | TRBV4-3 | TGCGCCAGCAGCCGAGGTACCACTATCGGGAGGCTCACAGATACGCAGTATTTT | CASSRGTTIGRLTDTQYF
medium-sized | TRBD2 | TRBJ2-7 | TRBV7-8 | TGTGCCAGCAGCTTTACTAGCGCCTACGAGCAGTACTTC | CASSFTSAYEQYF
many | NA | TRBJ2-1 | TRBV4-1 | TGCGCCAGCAGTCGCCCCGGCAACAGGGCAGATGAGCAGTTCTTC | CASSRPGNRADEQFF
NA | NA | TRBJ1-3 | TRBV14 | TGTGCCAGCAGCCAATATCTAACAGGAAACACCATATATTTT | CASSQYLTGNTIYF
NA | TRBD2 | TRBJ2-2 | TRBV6-2/TRBV6-3 | TGTGCCAGCAGTCCTGGGTGTGGGCAACTAGCGGCGAACACCCGGGAGCTGTTTTTT | CASSPGCGQLAANTRELFF
NA | NA | TRBJ1-2 | TRBV4-3 | TGCGCCGGCAGCCAAGACCAGGGGCCGAAGTATGGCTACACCTTC | CAGSQDQGPKYGYTF
NA | NA | TRBJ2-5 | TRBV11-1 | TGTGCCAGCAGTCGGGCCCCGGCGGAGAACCAGTATTTC | CASSRAPAENQYF
NA | TRBD2 | TRBJ2-3 | TRBV29-1 | TGCAACGCTGCCGGGACTAGCGGGAGGTCCCTTAGCACAGATACGCAGTATTTT | CNAAGTSGRSLSTDTQYF
few | NA | TRBJ2-3 | TRBV7-9 | TGTGCCAGCAGCTTAGTTGCGGCTAGCACAGATACGCAGTATTTT | CASSLVAASTDTQYF
many | NA | TRBJ1-5 | TRBV29-1 | TGCAGCGTTAGATTCTCAGGGGTCGATCAGCCCCAGCATTTT | CSVRFSGVDQPQHF
NA | NA | TRBJ1-1 | TRBV12-3/TRBV12-4 | TGTGCCAGCAGTCTACTCAGGGGCATGGGCACTGAAGCTTTCTTT | CASSLLRGMGTEAFF
once | NA | TRBJ2-7 | TRBV5-1 | TGCGCCAGCAGCTTGTCGGAACCGGGCTACGAGCAGTACTTC | CASSLSEPGYEQYF
few | NA | TRBJ2-3 | TRBV5-8 | TGTGCCAGCAGCTTGGGGGACAAGATCACAGATACGCAGTATTTT | CASSLGDKITDTQYF
NA | NA | TRBJ2-2 | TRBV12-3/TRBV12-4 | TGTGTCAGCAGTTTTCTCGCCGCCGAGGAGCTGTTTTTT | CVSSFLAAEELFF
NA | NA | TRBJ2-4 | TRBV12-5 | TGTGCTAGTGGTTTCCCCCAGGACAATACCCCCAGGCTAGCCAAAAACATTCAGTACTTC | CASGFPQDNTPRLAKNIQYF
NA | TRBD1 | TRBJ1-1 | TRBV2 | TGTGCCAGCAGGCCTTTTGGGACAGTGAACACTGAAGCTTTCTTT | CASRPFGTVNTEAFF
NA | NA | TRBJ2-5 | TRBV6-5 | TGTGCCATCAGTCCCGACTGGGAGATCCAGTACTTC | CAISPDWEIQYF
NA | NA | TRBJ2-3 | TRBV5-6 | TGTGCCAGCAGCCGAGACTCTCGGGATACGCAGTATTTT | CASSRDSRDTQYF
NA | TRBD2 | TRBJ2-7 | TRBV5-1 | TGCGCCAGCAGCTTCCAGTGGGGGGGGGATACCGAGCAGTACTTC | CASSFQWGGDTEQYF
NA | NA | TRBJ2-2 | TRBV11-3 | TGTGGCAGCAGCCTGTCTGGGGCCACCGGGGAGCTGTTTTTT | CGSSLSGATGELFF
many | NA | TRBJ2-4 | TRBV6-2/TRBV6-3 | TGTGCCAGCAGTTACTCGAAACTATCTACAGTATACTTC | CASSYSKLSTVYF
NA | TRBD1 | TRBJ2-5 | TRBV25-1 | TGTGCCAGCAGTGAACAGGGGGCAAAAGAGACCCAGTACTTC | CASSEQGAKETQYF
NA | TRBD1 | TRBJ1-5 | TRBV28 | TGTGCCAGCAGACCGGGACAGATAGCCGGGGGATATAGCAATCAGCCCCAGCATTTT | CASRPGQIAGGYSNQPQHF
NA | TRBD2 | TRBJ2-1 | TRBV11-3 | TGTTCCAGGAGCTTAGGACTAGCGGGGCACAATGAGCAGTTCTTC | CSRSLGLAGHNEQFF
NA | TRBD1 | TRBJ1-2 | TRBV5-1 | TGCGCCAGCAGCGGGATGGGACAGGGCGATTACTATGGCCACACCTTC | CASSGMGQGDYYGHTF
NA | NA | TRBJ2-7 | TRBV5-1 | TGCGCCAGCAGCATGGTAACCTCGAGCTCCTACGAGCAGTACTTC | CASSMVTSSSYEQYF
once | TRBD2 | TRBJ2-1 | TRBV29-1 | TGCAGCGTTACCTGGACTAGCGGGCTCAATGAACAGTTCTTC | CSVTWTSGLNEQFF
NA | NA | TRBJ2-1 | TRBV5-1 | TGCGCCAGCAGCTTGTCGTCGGGGACCTTCGGGTCCAATGAGCAGTTCTTC | CASSLSSGTFGSNEQFF
NA | NA | TRBJ1-6 | TRBV4-1 | TGCGCCGGCAGCCAAGAACAGAGCTCCTATAATTCACCCTTCCACTTT | CAGSQEQSSYNSPFHF
NA | TRBD2 | TRBJ2-1 | TRBV12-3/TRBV12-4 | TGTGCCAACAAATCCGGGACTAGCGTCTACAATGAGCGGTTCTTC | CANKSGTSVYNERFF
many | NA | TRBJ2-7 | TRBV11-2 | TGTGCCAGCAGCCTGGGGGACCTTAGGGAGCAGTACTTC | CASSLGDLREQYF
few | TRBD1 | TRBJ1-4 | TRBV6-1 | TGTGCCAGCAGTCAGACAGGGGGCTTGACTAATGAAAAACTGTTTTTT | CASSQTGGLTNEKLFF
many | TRBD1 | TRBJ1-1 | TRBV4-2 | TGTGCCAGCAGCCAACGACAGGGCCAAGGCACTGAAGCTTTCTTT | CASSQRQGQGTEAFF